This passage covers 27 T cell receptor beta chains from one sample sequenced in a study of T cells in Graves' hyperthyroidism and ophthalmopathy. The investigators amplified TCR beta CDR3 regions from RNA transcripts. The primer set for the first-round RT-PCR of the TCR CDR3 was HTBI. TCRdb passed the multiplex PCR reads through MiXCR, listing each CDR3 protein once. The sample has fewer than 350,000 distinct CDR3 sequences; about 20% are singletons. The sequenced sample consisted of blood. The source is a woman in her fifties or sixties with Graves' hyperthyroidism.

In its sample, this clonotype was seen a few times. The chain recombines TRBV18 with TRBJ2-7, with D perhaps TRBD1 (5 bases). V lost 3 bases to trimming and J lost 6 bases, with 12 bases between them. Germline CDR1 is KGHSH and CDR2 is LQKENI. The CDR3 length is 13 residues. This CDR3 reads CASSPPARGEQYF. The DNA of the CDR3 is TGTGCCAGCTCACCCCCCGCTAGGGGCGAGCAGTACTTC.

Many counts were recorded for this clonotype. This sequence joins TRBV28 and TRBJ1-5; no clear D gene. From germline, CDR1 is MDHEN and CDR2 SYDVKM. The CDR3 contains 14 residues. Trimming took off 6 bases at V and 2 bases at J, with 11 bases between the two ends. The chain's CDR3 is CASRRRQGNQPQHF. The CDR3 nucleotides are TGTGCCAGCAGAAGGAGGCAGGGCAATCAGCCCCAGCATTTT.

The rearrangement uses TRBV20-1 and TRBJ2-3; TRBD2 aligns across 10 bases. Germline lookup yields CDR1 DFQATT and CDR2 SNEGSKA (reference sequence). CDR3 length: 17 residues. The trim removed 1 base at V and 3 bases at J, leaving 10 bases unmatched. The CDR3 DNA reads TGCAGTGCTAGAGGGGGAGGGAGCGGGGGGGCGACAGATACGCAGTATTTT. It codes for CSARGGGSGGATDTQYF.

This clonotype was seen ten or more times. The chain employs TRBV30 and TRBJ2-7; weak D call: TRBD1 (5 bases). Germline CDR1 GTSNPN, CDR2 SVGIG (reference sequence). V lost 0 bases to trimming and J lost 4 bases, with 7 bases between them. This CDR3 has 12 amino acids. The CDR3 region has the DNA TGTGCCTGGAGTGTATCAGGGTACGAGCAGTACTTC. It encodes CAWSVSGYEQYF.

The table lists this clonotype with many counts. The rearrangement uses TRBV7-8 and TRBJ2-1, with 9 nucleotides matching TRBD1. Germline values: CDR1 SGHVS, CDR2 FQNEAQ. The CDR3 totals 17 residues. Losses at the gene ends were 5 bases for V and 4 bases for J; bases not matched to a gene: 12. CDR3 nucleotide sequence: TGTGCCAGCAGCCGCAGTCGGACAGGGGCCGGGTACAATGAGCAGTTCTTC. This translates into CASSRSRTGAGYNEQFF. The full variable domain, completed using reference TRBV7-8 and TRBJ2-1, is GAGVSQSPRYKVAKRGQDVALRCDPISGHVSLFWYQQALGQGPEFLTYFQNEAQLDKSGLPSDRFFAERPEGSVSTLKIQRTQQEDSAVYLCASSRSRTGAGYNEQFFGPGTRLTVL.

This clonotype was seen repeatedly, ten times or more. The chain links TRBV27 to TRBJ2-5; D might be TRBD2 (6 bases). This CDR3 has 11 amino acids. Germline loops: CDR1 MNHEY, CDR2 SMNVEV (reference sequence). As DNA, the CDR3 is TGTGCTAGCGGTTCCGGGAAGACCCAGTACTTC. It specifies CASGSGKTQYF.

The rearrangement links TRBV2 to TRBJ2-7; weak D call: TRBD1 (6 bases). The length of the CDR3 is 14 residues. V gave up 5 bases and J gave up 2 bases, with 13 bases separating them. Germline CDR1 is SNHLY and CDR2 is FYNNEI. The CDR3 sequence is CASSYRESTYEQYV. In nucleotides, the CDR3 is TGTGCCAGCAGTTACAGGGAATCCACCTACGAGCAGTACGTC.

This clonotype has ten or more counts. The chain employs TRBV7-9 and TRBJ1-1, with D possibly matching TRBD1 (6 bases). The CDR3 spans 12 residues. The germline V gene has CDR1 SEHNR and CDR2 FQNEAQ (reference sequence). The V and J ends lost 4 bases and 8 bases respectively, with 11 bases between them. For the CDR3, the DNA is TGTGCCAGCAGCTCTACAGGGACCGAAGCTTTCTTT. This codes for CASSSTGTEAFF.

This clonotype was detected a few times. The genes are TRBV7-9 and TRBJ2-5; 9 positions agree with TRBD1. With 5 bases clipped from V and 1 base from J, the junction kept 8 bases outside the gene matches. Germline CDR1 reads SEHNR; CDR2 reads FQNEAQ (reference sequence). The CDR3 has 16 amino acids. The DNA for the CDR3 is TGTGCCAGCAGCCCTAGGGACAGGGAATTCCAAGAGACCCAGTACTTC. It codes for CASSPRDREFQETQYF.

This chain uses TRBV5-4 with TRBJ1-2, with D possibly TRBD1 on 5 matching bases. Trimming shortened V by 4 bases and J by 2 bases, and 15 bases separated the two germline ends. Germline-derived CDR1 and CDR2 are SGHNT and YYREEE (reference sequence). This CDR3 contains 15 residues. The CDR3 coding sequence is TGTGCCAGCAGCCTGGGACGGGTAGAGAACTATGGCTACACCTTC. Its protein is CASSLGRVENYGYTF.

A remark on this clonotype: A much more abundant neighbour one base away suggests this may be a read error. The chain's CDR3 is CASSLKRTSGRWGYDEQFF. The CDR3 bases are TGTGCCAGCAGTTTAAAGAGGACTAGCGGGAGATGGGGATACGATGAGCAGTTCTTC. The gene calls are TRBV28 and TRBJ2-1; 13 nucleotides match TRBD2. The ends lost 2 bases at V and 8 bases at J; junction bases unmatched: 15. This CDR3 has 19 amino acids. Per germline, CDR1 MDHEN and CDR2 SYDVKM.

The chain joins TRBV5-5 to TRBJ2-1; D remains ambiguous. The CDR3 sequence is 15 residues long. Germline V gene lookup returns CDR1 SGHKS and CDR2 YYEKEE (reference sequence). V lost 2 bases and J 3 bases, leaving 12 bases between the germline ends. The CDR3 loop reads CASSFWQMDYNEQFF. The DNA of the CDR3 is TGTGCCAGCAGCTTTTGGCAGATGGACTACAATGAGCAGTTCTTC.

This clonotype was counted many times. This chain joins TRBV7-2 and TRBJ2-5; possibly TRBD2 for D (5 bases). Deletions cut 3 bases from V and 0 bases from J, with 11 bases between. CDR3 length equals 15 residues. Germline CDR1 and CDR2: SGHTA and FQGNSA. Written as DNA, the CDR3 is TGTGCCAGCAGCTTTACGGCCGGGAACCAAGAGACCCAGTACTTC. Amino acids: CASSFTAGNQETQYF.

This clonotype was seen ten or more times. This chain uses TRBV12-3 or TRBV12-4 with TRBJ1-2; TRBD1 might be the D (5 bases). The CDR3 is made up of 14 amino acids. Trimming removed 6 bases from V and 4 bases from J, with 15 bases in between. The chain's CDR3 is CASRSTGVGYGYTF. The CDR3 DNA reads TGTGCCAGCAGGAGCACGGGGGTAGGCTATGGCTACACCTTC.

This clonotype has just a few counts. This chain links TRBV10-2 with TRBJ1-2, with D perhaps matching TRBD1 (5 bases). V was cut by 3 bases and J by 8 bases, with 13 bases left in between. CDR1 and CDR2 (germline): WSHSY, SAAADI. The CDR3 runs 13 residues. The CDR3 nucleotides are TGCGCCAGCAGTGATGGGGGGTCGGACGGCTACACCTTC. Its protein is CASSDGGSDGYTF.

V is TRBV20-1 and J is TRBJ2-7; 9 nucleotides match TRBD2. The CDR3 runs to 15 residues. Germline loops: CDR1 DFQATT, CDR2 SNEGSKA (reference sequence). The J segment lost 7 bases and the V segment lost 3 bases, leaving 13 bases of the junction unmatched. CDR3 coding DNA: TGCAGTGCTAGCGAGCGGGGGGACCCCTCCGAAGAGCAGTACGTC. This gives the protein CSASERGDPSEEQYV.

This clonotype was seen ten or more times. This chain uses TRBV7-9 with TRBJ2-7; D unclear. Germline CDR1 is SEHNR and CDR2 is FQNEAQ (reference sequence). This CDR3 region has 12 residues. V was pared by 1 base and J by 7 bases, with 8 bases between. Here the CDR3 reads CASSLDPREQYF. The CDR3 DNA follows: TGTGCCAGCAGCTTAGACCCGCGGGAGCAGTACTTC.

This chain uses TRBV12-3 or TRBV12-4 with TRBJ2-6, with TRBD1 as a possible D gene (6 bases). V was cut by 5 bases and J by 4 bases, with 18 bases left in between. The CDR3 totals 17 residues. The CDR3 DNA is TGTGCCAGCAGTCCACTCGTAGGGGGAACCGGGGCCAACGTCCTGACTTTC. Translated: CASSPLVGGTGANVLTF.

This clonotype has just a few counts. The V call is TRBV20-1, the J call TRBJ2-3, with 11 bases matching TRBD2. The germline CDR1 and CDR2 sequences are DFQATT and SNEGSKA (reference sequence). The CDR3 is made up of 18 amino acids. With V trimmed by 2 bases and J by 14 bases, 24 bases remained unmatched. The CDR3 is CSARRPLLAGAPAVPRYF. DNA of the CDR3: TGCAGTGCTAGAAGGCCCTTACTAGCGGGGGCGCCCGCGGTTCCCCGGTATTTT.

This clonotype occurred once. The rearrangement joins TRBV6-2 or TRBV6-3 to TRBJ2-2, with no clear D. From germline, CDR1 is MNHEY and CDR2 SVGEGT. The V and J ends lost 2 bases and 3 bases respectively, with 4 bases between them. This CDR3 is 13 amino acids long. The CDR3 DNA reads TGTGCCAGCAGTTACCCAGACACCGGGGAGCTGTTTTTT. This gives the protein CASSYPDTGELFF.

This clonotype was counted at least ten times. The V call is TRBV7-2, the J call TRBJ1-1; no clear D. CDR1 is SGHTA, CDR2 FQGNSA, per germline. V lost 5 bases and J 2 bases, leaving 6 bases between the germline ends. The CDR3 runs to 12 residues. The CDR3 loop reads CASSRFNTEAFF. DNA of the CDR3: TGTGCCAGCAGCCGTTTTAACACTGAAGCTTTCTTT.

For this clonotype: At one end the junction does not follow the germline gene, possibly because of a read error. The rearrangement joins TRBV6-1 to TRBJ2-3; D is possibly TRBD2 (6 bases). Germline values: CDR1 MNHNS, CDR2 SASEGT. The CDR3 runs 13 residues. The CDR3 protein is CAGSGSSTDTQYF. For the CDR3, the DNA is TGTGCCGGCAGCGGGTCTAGCACGGATACGCAGTATTTT.

This clonotype was found a few times. The chain is built from TRBV20-1 and TRBJ1-2; D is unresolved. CDR1 is DFQATT, CDR2 SNEGSKA, per germline (reference sequence). Trimming left V 8 bases short and J 5 bases short, with 12 bases between. This CDR3 region has 11 residues. The CDR3 sequence is CSTFAGYGYTF. The CDR3 DNA sequence: TGCAGTACCTTCGCGGGGTATGGCTACACCTTC.

This clonotype has only a few counts. The rearrangement uses TRBV20-1 and TRBJ2-7; D not resolved. CDR1 is DFQATT and CDR2 is SNEGSKA in the germline V gene (reference sequence). The V and J ends lost 5 bases and 1 base respectively, with 18 bases between them. The CDR3 consists of 15 residues. CDR3 in amino acids: CSAPLPRVSSYEQYF. The CDR3 region has the DNA TGCAGTGCTCCCCTCCCTCGGGTATCTTCCTACGAGCAGTACTTC.

This clonotype was detected a few times. The rearrangement uses TRBV2 and TRBJ2-2; 10 nucleotides line up with TRBD1. Per the germline V gene, CDR1 is SNHLY and CDR2 is FYNNEI. With V trimmed by 4 bases and J by 0 bases, 5 bases remained unmatched. The CDR3 has 17 residues. DNA of the CDR3: TGTGCCAGCAGTGGCCCGGGACAGGGGTCGAACACCGGGGAGCTGTTTTTT. Its protein is CASSGPGQGSNTGELFF.

This clonotype was counted many times. The chain is built from TRBV27 and TRBJ1-3, with D possibly matching TRBD1 (5 bases). The CDR3 contains 15 residues. V was trimmed by 5 bases and J by 0 bases, leaving 11 bases between them. Germline CDR1 reads MNHEY; CDR2 reads SMNVEV (reference sequence). DNA for the CDR3: TGTGCCAGCAGTCCCGACAGATCCTCTGGAAACACCATATATTTT. Amino acid sequence: CASSPDRSSGNTIYF.

There are many counts of this clonotype. The V call is TRBV28, the J call TRBJ1-4; D remains unclear. The CDR3 spans 14 residues. Trimming took 4 bases from V and 3 from J, leaving 9 bases between them. CDR1 is MDHEN and CDR2 is SYDVKM in the germline V gene. The CDR3 protein is CASSYFGANEKLFF. The CDR3 DNA reads as TGTGCCAGCAGTTACTTCGGGGCTAATGAAAAACTGTTTTTT.